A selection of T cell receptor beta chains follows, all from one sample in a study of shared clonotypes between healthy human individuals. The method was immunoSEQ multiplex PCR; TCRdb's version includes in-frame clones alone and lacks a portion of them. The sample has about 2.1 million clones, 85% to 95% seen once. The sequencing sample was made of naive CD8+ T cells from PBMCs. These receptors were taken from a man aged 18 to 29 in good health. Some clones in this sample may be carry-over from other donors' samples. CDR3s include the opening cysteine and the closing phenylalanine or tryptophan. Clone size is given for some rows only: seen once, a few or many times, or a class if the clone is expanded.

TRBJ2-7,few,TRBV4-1,CASSQELTGLITYEQYF
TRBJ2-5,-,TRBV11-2,CASSEGREETQYF
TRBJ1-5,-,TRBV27,CASSTGGISNQPQHF
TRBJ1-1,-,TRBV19,CASSPNVGRSGTVSEAFF
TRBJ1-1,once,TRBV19,CASTQKGGALFMNTEAFF
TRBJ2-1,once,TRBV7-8,CASSPQTQGEIYNEQFF
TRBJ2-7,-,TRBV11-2,CASSSSPVEQYF
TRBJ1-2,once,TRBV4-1,CASSQVFRQRQDGYTF
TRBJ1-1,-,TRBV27,CASSLSIRADTEAFF
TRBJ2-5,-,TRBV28,CASRAGQTYQETQYF
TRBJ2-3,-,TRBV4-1,CASSQPPGLGLYF
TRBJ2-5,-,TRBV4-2,CASSQDVFGSQETQYF
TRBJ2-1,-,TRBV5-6,CASSLNTRSYNEQFF
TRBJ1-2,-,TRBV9,CASSSLGGGDGYTF
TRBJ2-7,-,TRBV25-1,CATQPGLAGGRGFEQYF
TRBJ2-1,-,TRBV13,CASTYWGGLAEESDNEQFF
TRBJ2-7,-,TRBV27,CASSLRDSPYEQYF
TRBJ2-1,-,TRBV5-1,CASSAEDPYNEQFF
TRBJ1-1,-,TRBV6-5,CASSSQRNTEAFF
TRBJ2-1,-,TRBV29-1,CSKGTYNEQFF
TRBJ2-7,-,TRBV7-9,CASSLGKGEQYF
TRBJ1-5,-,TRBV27,CASSSRQGFKDQPQHF
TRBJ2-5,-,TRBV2,CASSEVQREETQYF
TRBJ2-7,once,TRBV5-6,CASSGGTLYEQYF
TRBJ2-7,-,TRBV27,CASSLRQPHEQYF
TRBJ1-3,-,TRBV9,CASTDRGSSSGNTIYF
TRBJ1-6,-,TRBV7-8,CASSFRTAGNNSPLHF
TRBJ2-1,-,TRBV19,CASRGFREQFF
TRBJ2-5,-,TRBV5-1,CASSLAPGQTSQPQETQYF
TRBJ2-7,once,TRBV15,CATSRPGLINEQYF
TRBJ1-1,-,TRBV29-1,CSVEDGAEAFF
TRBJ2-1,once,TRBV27,CASSLSWGLAGRGNEQFF
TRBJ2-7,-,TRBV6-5,CASSYGALYEQYF
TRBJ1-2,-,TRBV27,CASSYSRGDYGYTF
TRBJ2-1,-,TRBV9,CASSASGRIPINEQFF
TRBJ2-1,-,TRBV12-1,CARALPRGQFF
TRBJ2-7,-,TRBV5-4,CASSLYPRDPSSYEQYF
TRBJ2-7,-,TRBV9,CASSVAGGTGEQYF
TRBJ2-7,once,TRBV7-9,CASSPDGYEQYF
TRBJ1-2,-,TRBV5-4,CASSLARGTHGYTF
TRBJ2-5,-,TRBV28,CASSFGTLETQYF
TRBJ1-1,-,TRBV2,CASQPTGGGWDTEAFF
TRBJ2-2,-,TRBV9,CASSVAGLASGELFF